Listed below are T cell receptor beta chains from one sample, sequenced in a study of T cell responses to AZD1222 COVID-19 vaccine. The method was immunoSEQ multiplex PCR; TCRdb's version includes in-frame clones alone and lacks a portion of them. The sample comprises about 120,000 clones, 87% of which are singletons, and approximately 2.6% rests with the top ten. The starting material was peripheral blood, obtained 28 days after the second AZD1222 dose. The receptors originated from an adult who received the AZD1222 COVID-19 vaccine. Both conserved end residues are part of each CDR3. The D gene is left open where the match is weak. Size values are once, few and many counts, or a class for expanded clones, and some rows have none.

.,TRBD2,TRBV11-2,TRBJ2-1,CASSEGLAPHEQFF,TGTGCCAGCAGCGAGGGACTAGCTCCCCATGAGCAGTTCTTC
.,.,TRBV7-9,TRBJ2-2,CASSQLTATGELFF,TGTGCCAGCAGCCAACTGACAGCGACCGGGGAGCTGTTTTTT
.,.,TRBV29-1,TRBJ1-3,CSVKSGGYDTIYF,TGCAGCGTTAAAAGTGGAGGGTATGACACCATATATTTT
.,.,TRBV6-1,TRBJ1-5,CASSEQRWGWGNQPQHF,TGTGCCAGCAGTGAACAGAGGTGGGGTTGGGGCAATCAGCCCCAGCATTTT
.,TRBD2,TRBV6-1,TRBJ2-1,CASSEILAGAYNEQFF,TGTGCCAGCAGTGAAATACTAGCGGGGGCCTACAATGAGCAGTTCTTC
.,.,TRBV29-1,TRBJ1-2,CSEGGQNGYTF,TGCAGCGAGGGAGGACAGAATGGCTACACCTTC
.,.,TRBV1,TRBJ2-4,CTSSQKKGGIQYF,TGCACCAGCAGCCAAAAAAAGGGGGGGATTCAGTACTTC
.,.,TRBV2,TRBJ1-5,CASRAEWRYSNQPQHF,TGTGCCAGCAGAGCCGAGTGGAGGTATAGCAATCAGCCCCAGCATTTT
.,.,TRBV6-5,TRBJ1-1,CASSYLRTMNTEAFF,TGTGCCAGCAGTTACTTACGGACCATGAACACTGAAGCTTTCTTT
.,.,TRBV19,TRBJ1-6,CASSVNRESPLHF,TGTGCCAGTAGTGTCAACAGGGAATCACCCCTCCACTTT
few,.,TRBV6-2/TRBV6-3,TRBJ1-1,CASSLGTEAFF,TGTGCCAGCAGCCTTGGGACTGAAGCTTTCTTT
.,.,TRBV5-6,TRBJ2-5,CASSYPGGQQTQYF,TGTGCCAGCAGCTACCCAGGGGGGCAACAGACCCAGTACTTC
.,.,TRBV19,TRBJ1-3,CASGPPTGRGNTIYF,TGTGCCAGTGGCCCCCCTACAGGTCGTGGAAACACCATATATTTT
.,.,TRBV19,TRBJ2-2,CASRGTGELFF,TGTGCCAGTAGGGGAACCGGGGAGCTGTTTTTT
.,.,TRBV6-2/TRBV6-3,TRBJ1-5,CASSGGTSNQPQHF,TGTGCCAGCAGTGGGGGAACCAGCAATCAGCCCCAGCATTTT
.,TRBD1,TRBV4-2,TRBJ1-4,CASSQGDRGFEKLFF,TGTGCCAGCAGCCAAGGGGACAGGGGGTTTGAAAAACTGTTTTTT
.,TRBD2,TRBV27,TRBJ2-1,CASKASGVKGNEQFF,TGTGCCAGCAAGGCTAGCGGGGTTAAGGGCAATGAGCAGTTCTTC